Detailed here is one T cell receptor beta chain. Its specificity is not known. These data are taken from a study of T cell responses to AZD1222 COVID-19 vaccine. In the study overall: Timing groups of about 4 and about 12 weeks for second doses were pooled.

Study outcomes and limitations: Repertoire sampling occurred only after the peak T cell response. Among spike-specific TCRs, nearly half reportedly target unmutated variant regions. The donor group comprised mostly white British people and more females; the analysis possibly underestimated clonal diversity.

The method was immunoSEQ multiplex PCR; TCRdb's version includes in-frame clones alone and lacks a portion of them. Of 80,000 to 130,000 clones in the sample, about 88% were seen once. CDR1 SGHRS and CDR2 YFSETQ come from the germline V gene. J gave up 6 bases and V 0 bases, and 2 bases lay outside the gene matches. The CDR3 contains 15 residues. The chain has TRBV5-1 and TRBJ2-3, with 12 bases fitting TRBD1. The receptor comes from an adult in good health. This sample comprised peripheral blood, obtained on day 0 of AZD1222 vaccination. Written as DNA, the CDR3 is TGCGCCAGCAGCTTGGGCGGGACAGGGGGCGATACGCAGTATTTT. Translating it yields CASSLGGTGGDTQYF.